The rows below give T cell receptor beta chains drawn from one sample of a study of breast tumors, draining lymph nodes, adjacent tissues. Via MiXCR, TCRdb re-called the multiplex PCR reads, giving one row per CDR3 protein. Of some 97,000 distinct CDR3 sequences listed, 21% are singletons. Sequencing input: axillary lymph node tissue. The receptors were sampled from a female donor with breast cancer. Some clones in this sample may be carry-over from other donors' samples. The CDR3 runs from the conserved cysteine through the conserved F or W. Fields, in order: J gene, V gene, clone size, D gene, CDR3 protein, CDR3 DNA. D genes are given only for firm matches. Only part of the rows carry a size: once, few, many, or a class if the clone is expanded.

TRBJ2-1	TRBV6-1	many	TRBD1	CASSRSGTGEHNEQFF	TGTGCCAGCAGCCGATCCGGGACAGGGGAACACAATGAGCAGTTCTTC
TRBJ2-1	TRBV7-2	-	TRBD1	CAVTTGTGFNEQFF	TGTGCCGTGACCACCGGGACAGGGTTCAATGAGCAGTTCTTC
TRBJ1-5	TRBV12-3/TRBV12-4	many	-	CASSLAQGTEQPQHF	TGTGCCAGCAGTTTAGCGCAAGGGACGGAACAGCCCCAGCATTTT
TRBJ2-7	TRBV25-1	-	-	CASSRDLTYEQYF	TGTGCCAGCTCACGCGACTTGACATACGAGCAGTACTTC
TRBJ2-5	TRBV12-3/TRBV12-4	once	-	CASSLGGGGTQYF	TGTGCCAGCAGTTTGGGGGGTGGGGGGACCCAGTACTTC
TRBJ2-5	TRBV28	few	TRBD2	CASRESGGALETQYF	TGTGCCAGCAGGGAAAGCGGGGGGGCCTTAGAGACCCAGTACTTC
TRBJ2-3	TRBV2	many	-	CASREAPGTDTQYF	TGTGCCAGCAGGGAAGCCCCAGGCACAGATACGCAGTATTTT
TRBJ1-5	TRBV3-1	-	-	CASSQDGAGDSNQPQHF	TGTGCCAGCAGCCAAGACGGTGCAGGAGATAGCAATCAGCCCCAGCATTTT
TRBJ1-5	TRBV9	many	-	CASSVGSNSNQPQHF	TGTGCCAGCAGCGTAGGCAGTAATAGCAATCAGCCCCAGCATTTT
TRBJ2-5	TRBV27	-	-	CASSPRDGGETQYF	TGTGCCAGCAGTCCACGGGACGGCGGGGAGACCCAGTACTTC
TRBJ1-5	TRBV7-8	many	TRBD1	CASSLTGGNQPQHF	TGTGCCAGCAGCTTGACAGGGGGAAATCAGCCCCAGCATTTT
TRBJ2-1	TRBV20-1	many	-	CSARDQGGWDEQFF	TGCAGTGCTAGAGATCAGGGGGGTTGGGATGAGCAGTTCTTC